This T cell receptor (beta chain) was observed in a study of control samples from healthy donors and cancer patients. Libraries were prepared by immunoSEQ multiplex PCR; TCRdb keeps only in-frame clonotypes and omits some of them. The top ten hold 3.7% of the sample, which has fewer than 120,000 clones, more than 75% seen once. The specimen was PBMCs. The origin of this receptor is a woman aged 60-75 years with lung cancer.

The CDR3: CASSIGVQTVNTEAFF. The CDR3 DNA sequence: TGTGCCAGTAGTATAGGGGTCCAGACGGTGAACACTGAAGCTTTCTTT. This sequence joins TRBV19 and TRBJ1-1; no clear D. The CDR3 has 16 residues. The V gene lost 1 base and the J gene lost 0 bases, with 12 bases spanning the gap. Germline V gene lookup returns CDR1 LNHDA and CDR2 SQIVND (reference sequence).